This entry describes one TCR beta chain. Using its own MiXCR run on the 5' RACE reads, TCRdb lists one record per CDR3 protein. The sample yields 500,000 to 550,000 distinct CDR3 sequences, 20% seen once. Germline loops: CDR1 GTSNPN, CDR2 SVGIG (reference sequence). Trimming took off 0 bases at V and 6 bases at J, with 12 bases between the two ends. The CDR3 contains 14 residues. The data were taken from a study of T-cell memory formation after mild COVID-19. This TCR derives from an adult woman who had mild COVID-19 (a few samples of this study predate the infection). Cell type and time point are not known. V usage is TRBV30 and J usage is TRBJ2-1; TRBD1 or TRBD2 may be the D gene (5 bases each). Sequencing was performed on PBMCs or a T cell subset sorted from them (not recorded which). Here the CDR3 reads CAWSVKGEINEQFF. In DNA, the CDR3 is TGTGCCTGGAGTGTAAAAGGGGAGATCAATGAGCAGTTCTTC.